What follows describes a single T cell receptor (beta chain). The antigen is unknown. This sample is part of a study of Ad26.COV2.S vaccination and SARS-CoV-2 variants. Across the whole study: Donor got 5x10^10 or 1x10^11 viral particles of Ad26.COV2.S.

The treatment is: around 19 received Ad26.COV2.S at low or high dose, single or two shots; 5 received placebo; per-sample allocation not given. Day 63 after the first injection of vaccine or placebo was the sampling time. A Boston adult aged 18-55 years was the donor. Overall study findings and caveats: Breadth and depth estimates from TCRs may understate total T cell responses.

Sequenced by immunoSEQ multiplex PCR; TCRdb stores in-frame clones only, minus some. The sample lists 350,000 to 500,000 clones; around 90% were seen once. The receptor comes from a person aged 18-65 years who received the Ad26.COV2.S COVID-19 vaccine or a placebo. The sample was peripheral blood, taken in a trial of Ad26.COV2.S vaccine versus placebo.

The CDR3 coding sequence is TGTGCCAGCAGCCAAGCTGGAAACACCATATATTTT. It translates to CASSQAGNTIYF. The chain joins TRBV3-1 (or the pseudogene TRBV3-2) to TRBJ1-3; D not resolved. The CDR3 spans 12 residues. V lost 1 base and J lost 2, with 0 bases in between. Germline V lookup: CDR1 LGHDT, CDR2 YNNKEL (reference sequence).